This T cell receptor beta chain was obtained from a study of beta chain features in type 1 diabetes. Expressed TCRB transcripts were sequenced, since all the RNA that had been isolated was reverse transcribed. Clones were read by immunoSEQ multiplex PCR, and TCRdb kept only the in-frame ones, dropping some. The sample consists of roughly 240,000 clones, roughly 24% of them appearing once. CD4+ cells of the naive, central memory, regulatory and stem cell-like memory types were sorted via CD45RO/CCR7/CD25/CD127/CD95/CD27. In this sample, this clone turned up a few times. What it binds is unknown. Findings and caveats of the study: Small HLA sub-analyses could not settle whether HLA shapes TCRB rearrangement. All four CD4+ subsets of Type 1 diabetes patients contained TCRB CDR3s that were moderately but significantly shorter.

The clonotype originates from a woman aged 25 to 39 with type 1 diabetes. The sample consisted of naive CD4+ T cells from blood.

Here the CDR3 reads CASSTAGTGGGTDTQYF. CDR3 sequence (DNA): TGTGCCAGCAGCACCGCCGGGACAGGGGGTGGCACAGATACGCAGTATTTT. This rearrangement joins TRBV9 to TRBJ2-3, with 11 bases matching TRBD1. The CDR3 contains 17 residues. V gave up 4 bases and J gave up 1 base; unmatched junction bases: 8. In germline, CDR1 is SGDLS, CDR2 YYNGEE.